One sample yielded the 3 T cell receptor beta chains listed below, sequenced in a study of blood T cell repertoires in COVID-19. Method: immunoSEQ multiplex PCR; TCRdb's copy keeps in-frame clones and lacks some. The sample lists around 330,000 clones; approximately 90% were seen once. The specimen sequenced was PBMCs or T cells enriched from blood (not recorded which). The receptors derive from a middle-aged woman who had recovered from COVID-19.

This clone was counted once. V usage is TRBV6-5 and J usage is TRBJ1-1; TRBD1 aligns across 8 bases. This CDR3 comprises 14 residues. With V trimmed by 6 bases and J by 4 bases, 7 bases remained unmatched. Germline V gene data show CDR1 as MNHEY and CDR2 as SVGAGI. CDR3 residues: CASSRWTGTTEAFF. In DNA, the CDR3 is TGTGCCAGCAGCCGCTGGACAGGGACCACTGAAGCTTTCTTT.

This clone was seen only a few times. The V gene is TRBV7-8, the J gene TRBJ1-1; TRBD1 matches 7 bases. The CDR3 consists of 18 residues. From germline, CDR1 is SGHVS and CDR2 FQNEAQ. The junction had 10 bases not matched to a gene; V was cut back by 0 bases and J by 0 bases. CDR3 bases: TGTGCCAGCAGCTTAGCTGGCAGGGGGGCCTCCATGAACACTGAAGCTTTCTTT. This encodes CASSLAGRGASMNTEAFF.

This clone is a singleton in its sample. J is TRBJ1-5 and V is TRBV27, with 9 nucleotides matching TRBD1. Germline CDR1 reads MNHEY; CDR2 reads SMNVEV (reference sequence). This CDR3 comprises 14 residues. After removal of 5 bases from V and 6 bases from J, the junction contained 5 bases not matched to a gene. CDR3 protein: CASSARQGGQPQHF. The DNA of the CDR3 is TGTGCCAGCAGTGCACGACAGGGGGGTCAGCCCCAGCATTTT.